This entry features one T cell receptor (beta chain) sequence. These data come from a study of T cell responses to AZD1222 COVID-19 vaccine. In the study overall: Pooling covered second doses at about 4 or about 12 weeks.

Germline lookup yields CDR1 LGHDT and CDR2 YNNKEL (reference sequence). V was clipped by 2 bases and J by 2 bases, with 4 bases between them. The CDR3 totals 13 residues. Assay: immunoSEQ multiplex PCR; the TCRdb copy retains only in-frame clones and omits some. The data hold about 97,000 clones, with about 88% observed a single time. This TCR was sampled from an adult in good health. The chain employs TRBV3-1 (or the pseudogene TRBV3-2) and TRBJ1-3; D uncertain. The sample consisted of peripheral blood, taken on day 0 of AZD1222 vaccination. As DNA, the CDR3 is TGTGCCAGCAGCCAACCCCCTGGAAACACCATATATTTT. This encodes CASSQPPGNTIYF.